The sequence of this T cell receptor (beta chain) was determined in a study of cytomegalovirus exposure and HLA in healthy donors. Assay: immunoSEQ multiplex PCR; the TCRdb copy retains only in-frame clones and omits some. The sample carries more than 140,000 clones, roughly nine tenths recorded once. The V segment lost 6 bases and the J segment 3 bases; nucleotides outside the gene matches: 8. This CDR3 spans 15 amino acids. The germline gives CDR1 SEHNR, CDR2 FQNEAQ (reference sequence). The receptor's source is a young woman in good health and CMV-seropositive. The sample was PBMCs. This chain uses TRBV7-9 with TRBJ2-1, with 7 bases that match TRBD1. CDR3 in amino acids: CASSQQGKIYNEQFF. In nucleotides, the CDR3 is TGTGCCAGCAGTCAACAGGGGAAAATCTACAATGAGCAGTTCTTC.